The 9 T cell receptor beta chains reported below all come from one sample, sequenced in a study of cytomegalovirus exposure and HLA in healthy donors. PCR employed 60 Vbeta and 13 Jbeta primers. TCRdb keeps only in-frame clones here, not all; method: immunoSEQ multiplex PCR. The sample carries over 30,000 clones, around three quarters recorded once. The specimen was PBMCs. These receptor sequences come from a male donor in good health and CMV-seronegative.

This clone was detected only a few times. The chain has TRBV12-5 and TRBJ2-5; the D is unclear. The CDR3 sequence is 12 residues long. Germline V gives CDR1 LGHNT, CDR2 FRNRAP. Trimming took 0 bases from V and 9 from J, leaving 8 bases between them. CDR3 loop: CASGLVMESQYF. CDR3 DNA sequence: TGTGCTAGTGGTTTGGTAATGGAGTCCCAGTACTTC.

V gene TRBV30 combines with J gene TRBJ1-1, with D maybe TRBD1 (6 bases). The CDR3 is 13 amino acids. Per germline, CDR1 GTSNPN and CDR2 SVGIG (reference sequence). The V gene lost 6 bases and the J gene lost 0 bases, with 11 bases spanning the gap. CDR3 protein: CACSRTVNTEAFF. CDR3 sequence (DNA): TGTGCCTGTTCCCGGACAGTGAACACTGAAGCTTTCTTT.

The rearrangement uses TRBV27 and TRBJ2-3, with 10 positions matching TRBD2. The CDR3 sequence is 15 residues long. The germline V gene encodes CDR1 MNHEY and CDR2 SMNVEV (reference sequence). The ends lost 2 bases at V and 4 bases at J; junction bases unmatched: 3. CDR3 coding DNA: TGTGCCAGCAGTTTAGCTAGCGGGAGCGCAGATACGCAGTATTTT. Translation: CASSLASGSADTQYF.

V usage is TRBV5-1 and J usage is TRBJ2-3, with D unclear. The CDR3 consists of 15 residues. The ends were cut back, 0 bases at V and 0 bases at J, with 8 bases in the middle. From germline, CDR1 is SGHRS and CDR2 YFSETQ. CDR3 residues: CASSLESRSTDTQYF. CDR3 bases: TGCGCCAGCAGCTTGGAGTCCAGGAGCACAGATACGCAGTATTTT.

This sequence joins TRBV29-1 and TRBJ2-1; maybe TRBD2 (6 bases). Germline lookup yields CDR1 SQVTM and CDR2 ANQGSEA. V lost 4 bases and J lost 8, with 24 bases in between. This CDR3 is built from 16 residues. The CDR3: CSVVSGVVGVLDEQFF. CDR3 in DNA: TGCAGCGTTGTATCGGGGGTGGTGGGAGTCCTCGATGAGCAGTTCTTC.

J is TRBJ1-2 and V is TRBV5-1; no definite D call. Trimming removed 0 bases at V and 1 base at J, with 7 bases between. The CDR3 spans 14 residues. Germline CDR1 reads SGHRS; CDR2 reads YFSETQ. CDR3 protein: CASSLDTNNYGYTF. In DNA, the CDR3 is TGCGCCAGCAGCTTGGACACAAATAACTATGGCTACACCTTC. Variable domain in full (rest from reference TRBV5-1 and TRBJ1-2): KAGVTQTPRYLIKTRGQQVTLSCSPISGHRSVSWYQQTPGQGLQFLFEYFSETQRNKGNFPGRFSGRQFSNSRSEMNVSTLELGDSALYLCASSLDTNNYGYTFGSGTRLTVV.

The V gene is TRBV28, the J gene TRBJ1-3; tentative D call: TRBD1 (6 bases). CDR3 length: 14 residues. V was cut by 7 bases and J by 4 bases, with 14 bases left in between. Looked up from germline, CDR1 is MDHEN and CDR2 is SYDVKM. This CDR3 reads CASTNRARGNTIYF. CDR3 DNA sequence: TGTGCCAGCACCAACAGGGCGCGAGGAAACACCATATATTTT.

This clone is a singleton in its sample. The chain uses TRBV18 and TRBJ2-7; TRBD2 matches at 11 bases. The CDR3 totals 15 residues. After removal of 4 bases from V and 5 bases from J, the junction contained 7 bases not matched to a gene. Germline CDR1 KGHSH, CDR2 LQKENI. CDR3 DNA sequence: TGTGCCAGCTCACTTGGGACTAGCGGAAGGGACGAGCAGTACTTC. It specifies CASSLGTSGRDEQYF.

The rearrangement joins TRBV29-1 to TRBJ1-2; D remains ambiguous. The germline gives CDR1 SQVTM, CDR2 ANQGSEA. Trimming cost V 3 bases and J 1 base, with 6 bases left between them. The CDR3 totals 12 residues. The DNA of the CDR3 is TGCAGCGTTGAGGAGGATAACTATGGCTACACCTTC. This gives the protein CSVEEDNYGYTF.